This TCR beta chain was observed in a study of tumor-infiltrating lymphocytes in primary liver carcinoma. Each 20-30 mg portion of unsorted bulk tissue served as the source for co-extraction of RNA and DNA. Tumor regions sampled: superior, inferior, left, right poles, and centre. This clonotype was seen just once. The antigen remains unidentified. A read error may account for a junction end that differs from germline. General study points: Present in all five tumor regions were only about 7-25% of the top clones. Tumors reached a significantly greater top-250-clone fraction than blood did (p = 0.039).

The CDR3 runs 21 residues. Germline V gives CDR1 SGHAT, CDR2 FQNNGV. Total RNA amounting to 450 to 550 ng was the source from which TCR beta cDNA was made with a constant-region primer. Employing slightly modified ARM-PCR, three nested multiplex PCR rounds were run, and these gave rise to the TCR beta libraries. In the first two PCR rounds, TRBV1-TRBV30 forward primers were paired with a C-beta reverse primer, and each round lasted approximately 9 cycles. MiXCR was run by TCRdb on the multiplex PCR reads, yielding one entry per CDR3 protein. The top ten hold 15% to 20% of the sample, which has fewer than 200,000 distinct CDR3 sequences, just under 85% seen once.

The J gene is TRBJ2-6, the V gene TRBV11-2; D might be TRBD1 (7 bases). Sequencing was done on a sample of tumor tissue from primary liver carcinoma. The TCR was taken from a man between 40 and 49 years old with primary liver carcinoma and hepatitis B virus infection. CDR3 protein: CASSMGGNRGIPLSGANVLTF. As DNA, the CDR3 is TGTGCCAGCAGCATGGGGGGAAACAGGGGCATTCCCCTCTCTGGGGCTAACGTCCTGACTTTC.